The 4 T cell receptor beta chains below come from one sample, sequenced in a study of T cell repertoires in cytomegalovirus infection. TCRdb reprocessed the reads with MiXCR, giving one entry per CDR3 protein. The sample yields 650,000 to 900,000 distinct CDR3 sequences, roughly 28% seen once. The antigens for these receptors are not known. The material sequenced was cultured CD8+ T cells from PBMCs, taken from culture after CMV antigen stimulation. The receptor source for this set is a human donor in good health (CMV status not recorded). Some clones in this sample may be carry-over from other donors' samples.

Concerning this clonotype: Just one base apart from a much larger clone, this may be a read error. V and J are TRBV7-8 and TRBJ2-1; D tentatively reads TRBD1 or TRBD2 (5 bases each). Germline V CDR1 and CDR2: SGHVS, FQNEAQ. CDR3 size: 13 residues. The CDR3 loop reads CAISLSRGHEQFF. CDR3 coding DNA: TGTGCCATCAGCTTATCAAGGGGACATGAGCAGTTCTTC.

V and J are TRBV29-1 and TRBJ1-2, with a tentative D call TRBD1 (5 bases). The CDR3 extends over 12 amino acids. With 3 bases removed from V and 5 bases from J, the gap between germline ends came to 10 bases. Germline-derived CDR1 and CDR2 are SQVTM and ANQGSEA. The CDR3 sequence is CSVEGTEYGYTF. CDR3 DNA: TGCAGCGTTGAGGGGACTGAATATGGCTACACCTTC.

This clonotype was counted a few times. The J gene is TRBJ2-7, the V gene TRBV12-3 or TRBV12-4; D is perhaps TRBD2 (5 bases). The CDR3 covers 12 residues. V was pared by 6 bases and J by 7 bases, with 13 bases between. The CDR3 loop is CASSLGELEQYV. CDR3 DNA sequence: TGTGCCAGCAGCCTTGGGGAGCTTGAGCAGTACGTC.

The chain links TRBV24-1 to TRBJ2-1; tentative D call: TRBD2 (5 bases). The CDR3 has 17 amino acids. The germline V and J ends were trimmed by 5 bases and 0 bases, with 16 bases remaining between them. Germline lookup yields CDR1 KGHDR and CDR2 SFDVKD. The CDR3 spells CATSGHPDSSSYNEQFF. CDR3 bases: TGTGCCACCAGTGGCCATCCGGACTCCAGCTCCTACAATGAGCAGTTCTTC.